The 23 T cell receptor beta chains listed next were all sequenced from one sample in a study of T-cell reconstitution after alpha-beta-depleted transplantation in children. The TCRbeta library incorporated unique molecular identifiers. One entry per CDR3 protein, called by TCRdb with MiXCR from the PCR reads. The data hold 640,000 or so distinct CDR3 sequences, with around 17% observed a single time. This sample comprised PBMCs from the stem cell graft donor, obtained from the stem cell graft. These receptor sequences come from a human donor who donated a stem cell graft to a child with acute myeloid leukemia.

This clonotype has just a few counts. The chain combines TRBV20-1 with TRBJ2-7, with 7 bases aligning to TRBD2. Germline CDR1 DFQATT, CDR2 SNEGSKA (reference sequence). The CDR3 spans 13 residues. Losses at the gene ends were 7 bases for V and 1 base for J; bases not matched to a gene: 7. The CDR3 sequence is CSGLPGGSYEQYF. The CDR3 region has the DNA TGCAGTGGTTTGCCGGGGGGTTCCTACGAGCAGTACTTC.

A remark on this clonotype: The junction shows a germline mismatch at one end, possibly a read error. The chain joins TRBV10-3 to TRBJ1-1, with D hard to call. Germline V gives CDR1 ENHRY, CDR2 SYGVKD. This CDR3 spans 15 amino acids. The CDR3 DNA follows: TGTGCCATCAGTGAGCCCGGCAAAGATAAGGTTGAAGCTCTCTTT. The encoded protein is CAISEPGKDKVEALF.

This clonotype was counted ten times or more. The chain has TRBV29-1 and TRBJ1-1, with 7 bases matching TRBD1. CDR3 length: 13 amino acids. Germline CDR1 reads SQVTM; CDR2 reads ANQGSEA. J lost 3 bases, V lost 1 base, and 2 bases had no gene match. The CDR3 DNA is TGCAGCGTTGAAGGGCAGGGGGACACTGAAGCTTTCTTT. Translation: CSVEGQGDTEAFF.

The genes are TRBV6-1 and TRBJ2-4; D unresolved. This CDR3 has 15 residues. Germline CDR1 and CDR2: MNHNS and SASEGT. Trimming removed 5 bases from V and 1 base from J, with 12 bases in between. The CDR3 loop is CASSLVPLAKNIQYF. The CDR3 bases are TGTGCCAGCAGTCTCGTTCCGCTGGCCAAAAACATTCAGTACTTC.

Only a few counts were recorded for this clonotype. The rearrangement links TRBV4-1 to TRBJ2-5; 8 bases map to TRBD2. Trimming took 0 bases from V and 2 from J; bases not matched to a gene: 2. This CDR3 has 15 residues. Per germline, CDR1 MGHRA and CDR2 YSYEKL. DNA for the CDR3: TGCGCCAGCAGCCAAGACCCTAGCGGGCAAGAGACCCAGTACTTC. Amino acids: CASSQDPSGQETQYF.

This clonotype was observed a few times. This CDR3 reads CASSLGPTTLETQYF. Here the CDR3 DNA reads TGTGCCAGCAGCTTAGGACCCACCACGTTAGAGACCCAGTACTTC. The rearrangement links TRBV7-2 to TRBJ2-5, with D uncertain. V was shortened by 1 base and J by 4 bases, with 13 bases between the two germline ends. This CDR3 contains 15 residues. Germline lookup yields CDR1 SGHTA and CDR2 FQGNSA.

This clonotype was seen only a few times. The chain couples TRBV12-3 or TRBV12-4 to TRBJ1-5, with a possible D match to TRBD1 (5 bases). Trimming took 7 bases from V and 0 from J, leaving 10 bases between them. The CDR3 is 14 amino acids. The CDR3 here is CASIRGYSNQPQHF. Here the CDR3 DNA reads TGTGCCAGCATTCGGGGCTATAGCAATCAGCCCCAGCATTTT.

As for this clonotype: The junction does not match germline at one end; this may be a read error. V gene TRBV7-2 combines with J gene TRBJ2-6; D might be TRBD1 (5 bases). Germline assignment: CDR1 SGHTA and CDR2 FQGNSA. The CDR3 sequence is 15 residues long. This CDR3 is CASSDDGSGANVPTF. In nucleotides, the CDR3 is TGTGCCAGCAGCGACGACGGCTCTGGGGCCAACGTCCCGACTTTC.

CDR3 DNA sequence: TGTGCCAGCAGTCATCCTCGAGACAGGCCGAGGTTCTACGAGCAGTACGTC. Encoded protein: CASSHPRDRPRFYEQYV. The chain uses TRBV28 and TRBJ2-7, with a tentative D call TRBD1 (6 bases). The ends were cut back, 5 bases at V and 3 bases at J, with 23 bases in the middle. The CDR3 is 17 residues long. The germline V gene encodes CDR1 MDHEN and CDR2 SYDVKM.

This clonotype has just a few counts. Written as DNA, the CDR3 is TGTGCCAGCAGTTTTGGAGGCGGGGGTTCCTACGAGCAGTACGTC. It translates to CASSFGGGGSYEQYV. The chain couples TRBV28 to TRBJ2-7; TRBD2 matches at 7 bases. This CDR3 contains 15 residues. The trim removed 3 bases at V and 1 base at J, leaving 6 bases unmatched. The germline CDR1 and CDR2 sequences are MDHEN and SYDVKM.

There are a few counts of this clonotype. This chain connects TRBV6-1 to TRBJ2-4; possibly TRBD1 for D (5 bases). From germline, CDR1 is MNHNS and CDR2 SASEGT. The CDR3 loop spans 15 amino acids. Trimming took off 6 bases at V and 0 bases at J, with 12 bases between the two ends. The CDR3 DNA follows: TGTGCCAGCAGCCCCAGGGCCGTAGCCAAAAACATTCAGTACTTC. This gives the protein CASSPRAVAKNIQYF.

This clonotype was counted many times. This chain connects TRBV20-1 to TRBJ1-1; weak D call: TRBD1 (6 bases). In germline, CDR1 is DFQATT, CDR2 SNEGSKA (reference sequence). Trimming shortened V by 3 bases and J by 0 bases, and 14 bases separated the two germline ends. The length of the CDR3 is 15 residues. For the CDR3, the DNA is TGCAGTGCTAGGCCCGATCGGGGGCTGAACACTGAAGCTTTCTTT. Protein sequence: CSARPDRGLNTEAFF.

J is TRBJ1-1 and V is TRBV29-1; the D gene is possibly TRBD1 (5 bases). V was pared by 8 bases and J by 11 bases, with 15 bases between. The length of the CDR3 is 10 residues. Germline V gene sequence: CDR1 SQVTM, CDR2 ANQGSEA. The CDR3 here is CSSARGSAFF. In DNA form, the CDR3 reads TGCAGCTCAGCGAGGGGCTCGGCTTTCTTT. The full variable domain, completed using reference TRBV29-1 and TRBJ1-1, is SAVISQKPSRDICQRGTSLTIQCQVDSQVTMMFWYRQQPGQSLTLIATANQGSEATYESGFVIDKFPISRPNLTFSTLTVSNMSPEDSSIYLCSSARGSAFFGQGTRLTVV.

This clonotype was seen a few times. CDR3 sequence reads: CASSFSAGWGTDTQYF. The CDR3 DNA sequence: TGTGCCAGCAGTTTTAGTGCGGGCTGGGGAACAGATACGCAGTATTTT. The chain recombines TRBV12-3 or TRBV12-4 with TRBJ2-3; possibly TRBD2 for D (5 bases). The CDR3 spans 16 residues. V gave up 3 bases and J gave up 3 bases, with 16 bases separating them.

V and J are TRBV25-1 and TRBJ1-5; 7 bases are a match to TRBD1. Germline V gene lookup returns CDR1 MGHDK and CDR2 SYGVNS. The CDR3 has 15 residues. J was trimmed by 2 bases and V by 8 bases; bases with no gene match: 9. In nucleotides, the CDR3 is TGTGCCAGCTCAACAGGGGTCGGGGGCAATCAGCCCCAGCATTTT. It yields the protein CASSTGVGGNQPQHF.

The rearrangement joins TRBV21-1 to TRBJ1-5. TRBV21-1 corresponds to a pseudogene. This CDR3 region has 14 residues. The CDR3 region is CASSNSAGSQPQHF. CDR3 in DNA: TGTGCCAGCAGCAATTCCGCCGGAAGTCAGCCCCAGCATTTT.

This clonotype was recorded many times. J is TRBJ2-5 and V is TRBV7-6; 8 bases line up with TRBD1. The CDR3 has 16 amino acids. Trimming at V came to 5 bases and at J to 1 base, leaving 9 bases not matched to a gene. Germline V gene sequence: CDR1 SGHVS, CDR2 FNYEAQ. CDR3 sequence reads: CASSTSMTGAQETQYF. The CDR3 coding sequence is TGTGCCAGCAGCACGAGCATGACAGGGGCCCAAGAGACCCAGTACTTC.

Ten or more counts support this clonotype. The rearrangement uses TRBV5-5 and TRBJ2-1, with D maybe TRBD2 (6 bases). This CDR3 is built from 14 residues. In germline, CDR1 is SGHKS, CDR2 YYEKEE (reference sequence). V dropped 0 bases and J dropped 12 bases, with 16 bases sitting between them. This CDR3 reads CASSLGGRSQGQFF. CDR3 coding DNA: TGTGCCAGCAGCTTGGGTGGGAGGTCACAAGGGCAGTTCTTC.

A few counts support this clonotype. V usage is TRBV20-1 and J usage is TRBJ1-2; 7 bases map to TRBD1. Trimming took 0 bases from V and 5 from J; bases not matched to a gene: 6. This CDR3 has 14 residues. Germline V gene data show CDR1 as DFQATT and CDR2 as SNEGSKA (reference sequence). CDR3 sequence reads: CSARDLRDRYGYTF. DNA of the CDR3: TGCAGTGCTAGAGATCTAAGGGACAGATATGGCTACACCTTC.

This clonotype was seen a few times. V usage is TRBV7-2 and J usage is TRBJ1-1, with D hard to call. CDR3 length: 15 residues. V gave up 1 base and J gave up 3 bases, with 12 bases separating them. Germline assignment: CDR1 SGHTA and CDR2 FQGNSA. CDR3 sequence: CASSLDGPRYTEAFF. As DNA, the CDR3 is TGTGCCAGCAGCTTAGATGGGCCGCGATACACTGAAGCTTTCTTT.

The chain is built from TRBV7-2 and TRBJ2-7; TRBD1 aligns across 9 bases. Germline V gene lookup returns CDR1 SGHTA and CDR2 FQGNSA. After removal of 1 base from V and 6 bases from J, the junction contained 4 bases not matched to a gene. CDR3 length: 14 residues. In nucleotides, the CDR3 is TGTGCCAGCAGCTTAGACAGGGGGCTCACCGAGCAGTACTTC. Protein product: CASSLDRGLTEQYF.

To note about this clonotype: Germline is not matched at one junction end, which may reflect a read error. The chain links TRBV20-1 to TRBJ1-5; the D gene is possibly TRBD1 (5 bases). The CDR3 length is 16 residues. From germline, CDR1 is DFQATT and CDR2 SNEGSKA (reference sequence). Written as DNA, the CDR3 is TGCTGTGCTACCAACTGGGCCGGGACGGATAATCAGCCCCAGCATTTT. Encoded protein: CCATNWAGTDNQPQHF.

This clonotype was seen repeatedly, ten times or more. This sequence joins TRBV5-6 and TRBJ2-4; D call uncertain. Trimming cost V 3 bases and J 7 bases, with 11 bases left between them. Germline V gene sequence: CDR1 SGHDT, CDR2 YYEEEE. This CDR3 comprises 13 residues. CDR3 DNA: TGTGCCAGCAGCTCAGGAGTTGGGAACATTCAGTACTTC. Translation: CASSSGVGNIQYF. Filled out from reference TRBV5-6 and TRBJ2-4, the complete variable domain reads DAGVTQSPTHLIKTRGQQVTLRCSPKSGHDTVSWYQQALGQGPQFIFQYYEEEERQRGNFPDRFSGHQFPNYSSELNVNALLLGDSALYLCASSSGVGNIQYFGAGTRLSVL.